Listed below are T cell receptor beta chains from one sample, sequenced in a study of CD8 T cells in Susac syndrome. MiXCR, applied by TCRdb to the immunoSEQ multiplex PCR reads, yields one record per CDR3 protein. The repertoire has fewer than 350,000 distinct CDR3 sequences, roughly 85% of them found once; the top ten carry 0.2% to 0.25%. The source material was CD8+ T cells from PBMCs. All receptors come from a human donor with multiple sclerosis. Both conserved end residues are part of each CDR3. The D gene is left open where the match is weak. Expanded clones are given a class, and other clones once, few, many or no size at all.

v_call: TRBV30; d_call: NA; j_call: TRBJ1-1; clone_size: NA; cdr3_aa: CAWNPWRESTEAFF; cdr3_nt: TGTGCCTGGAACCCCTGGAGGGAATCTACTGAAGCTTTCTTT
v_call: TRBV14; d_call: TRBD2; j_call: TRBJ2-7; clone_size: once; cdr3_aa: CASSFGLAGDHYEQYF; cdr3_nt: TGTGCCAGCAGCTTCGGACTAGCGGGAGATCACTACGAGCAGTACTTC
v_call: TRBV7-9; d_call: NA; j_call: TRBJ1-2; clone_size: NA; cdr3_aa: CASSYPAANYGYTF; cdr3_nt: TGTGCCAGCAGCTACCCTGCTGCTAACTATGGCTACACCTTC
v_call: TRBV7-9; d_call: TRBD1; j_call: TRBJ1-5; clone_size: NA; cdr3_aa: CASSLAGQGNQPQHF; cdr3_nt: TGTGCCAGCAGCTTAGCGGGACAGGGGAATCAGCCCCAGCATTTT
v_call: TRBV15; d_call: TRBD1; j_call: TRBJ2-6; clone_size: NA; cdr3_aa: CATSIRTGAPSGANVLTF; cdr3_nt: TGTGCCACCAGCATTCGGACAGGGGCACCCTCTGGGGCCAACGTCCTGACTTTC
v_call: TRBV24-1; d_call: NA; j_call: TRBJ2-2; clone_size: NA; cdr3_aa: CATSGSGTTNTGELFF; cdr3_nt: TGTGCCACCAGTGGCTCCGGGACCACCAACACCGGGGAGCTGTTTTTT
v_call: TRBV28; d_call: TRBD2; j_call: TRBJ2-5; clone_size: NA; cdr3_aa: CASSGLADPGVETQYF; cdr3_nt: TGTGCCAGCAGCGGACTAGCAGACCCGGGGGTGGAGACCCAGTACTTC
v_call: TRBV27; d_call: NA; j_call: TRBJ1-2; clone_size: NA; cdr3_aa: CASSPRGLTNYGYTF; cdr3_nt: TGTGCCAGCAGTCCACGGGGCCTTACTAACTATGGCTACACCTTC
v_call: TRBV28; d_call: TRBD1; j_call: TRBJ2-2; clone_size: NA; cdr3_aa: CASSLRQGATGELFF; cdr3_nt: TGTGCCAGCAGTTTACGGCAGGGGGCCACCGGGGAGCTGTTTTTT
v_call: TRBV30; d_call: NA; j_call: TRBJ2-2; clone_size: few; cdr3_aa: CAWTENTGELFF; cdr3_nt: TGTGCCTGGACGGAGAACACCGGGGAGCTGTTTTTT
v_call: TRBV28; d_call: TRBD2; j_call: TRBJ2-1; clone_size: NA; cdr3_aa: CASALAGLNEQFF; cdr3_nt: TGTGCCAGCGCACTAGCGGGACTCAATGAGCAGTTCTTC
v_call: TRBV29-1; d_call: NA; j_call: TRBJ1-1; clone_size: NA; cdr3_aa: CSVWDVPEAFF; cdr3_nt: TGCAGCGTTTGGGACGTGCCGGAAGCTTTCTTT
v_call: TRBV27; d_call: TRBD2; j_call: TRBJ2-2; clone_size: NA; cdr3_aa: CASSSHQAGFGAGELFF; cdr3_nt: TGTGCCAGCAGTTCCCACCAAGCGGGATTCGGGGCCGGGGAGCTGTTTTTT
v_call: TRBV28; d_call: NA; j_call: TRBJ2-7; clone_size: once; cdr3_aa: CASSFPGPRGPYEQYF; cdr3_nt: TGTGCCAGCAGTTTCCCAGGGCCCCGCGGCCCGTACGAGCAGTACTTC
v_call: TRBV5-1; d_call: TRBD1; j_call: TRBJ2-1; clone_size: NA; cdr3_aa: CASSGDRGLRGNEQFF; cdr3_nt: TGCGCCAGCAGCGGGGACAGGGGGCTAAGGGGTAATGAGCAGTTCTTC
v_call: TRBV5-1; d_call: TRBD2; j_call: TRBJ2-2; clone_size: NA; cdr3_aa: CASSSRLEAGVGLASHTGELFF; cdr3_nt: TGCGCCAGCAGCTCCCGCCTAGAGGCAGGCGTGGGACTAGCGTCACACACCGGGGAGCTGTTTTTT
v_call: TRBV20-1; d_call: NA; j_call: TRBJ2-3; clone_size: NA; cdr3_aa: CSRRGTDTQYF; cdr3_nt: TGCAGTAGGCGGGGCACAGATACGCAGTATTTT
v_call: TRBV7-8; d_call: NA; j_call: TRBJ2-7; clone_size: few; cdr3_aa: CASSLVVKSYEQYF; cdr3_nt: TGTGCCAGCAGCTTAGTGGTCAAGTCCTACGAGCAGTACTTC
v_call: TRBV28; d_call: NA; j_call: TRBJ1-1; clone_size: NA; cdr3_aa: CASSFKSTMNTEAFF; cdr3_nt: TGTGCCAGCAGTTTCAAGAGTACCATGAACACTGAAGCTTTCTTT
v_call: TRBV18; d_call: TRBD1; j_call: TRBJ1-1; clone_size: NA; cdr3_aa: CASSPPTGGNTEAFF; cdr3_nt: TGTGCCAGCTCACCACCGACAGGGGGGAACACTGAAGCTTTCTTT
v_call: TRBV18; d_call: NA; j_call: TRBJ2-1; clone_size: NA; cdr3_aa: CASSPEAPNEQFF; cdr3_nt: TGTGCCAGCTCACCAGAGGCGCCCAATGAGCAGTTCTTC
v_call: TRBV4-3; d_call: NA; j_call: TRBJ1-5; clone_size: NA; cdr3_aa: CASSRLLGGDQPQHF; cdr3_nt: TGCGCCAGCAGCCGTCTCCTGGGAGGGGATCAGCCCCAGCATTTT